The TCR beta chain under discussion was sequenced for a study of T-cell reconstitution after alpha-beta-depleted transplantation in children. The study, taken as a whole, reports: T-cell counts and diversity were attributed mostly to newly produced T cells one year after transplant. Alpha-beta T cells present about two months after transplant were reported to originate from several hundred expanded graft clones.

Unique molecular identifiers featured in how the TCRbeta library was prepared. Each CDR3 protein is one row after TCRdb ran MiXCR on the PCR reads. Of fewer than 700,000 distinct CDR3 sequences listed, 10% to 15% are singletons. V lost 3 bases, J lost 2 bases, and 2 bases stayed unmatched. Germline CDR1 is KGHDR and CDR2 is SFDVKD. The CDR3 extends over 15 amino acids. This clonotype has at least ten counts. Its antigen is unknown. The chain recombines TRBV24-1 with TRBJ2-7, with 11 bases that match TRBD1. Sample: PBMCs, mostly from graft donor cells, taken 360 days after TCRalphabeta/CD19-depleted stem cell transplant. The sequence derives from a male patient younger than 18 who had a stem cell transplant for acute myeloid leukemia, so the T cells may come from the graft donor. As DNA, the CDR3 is TGTGCCACCAGTGATCCGGGACAGGGGGCCTACGAGCAGTACTTC. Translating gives CATSDPGQGAYEQYF.